Presented here are 31 T cell receptor beta chains from one specimen sequenced in a study of shared clonotypes between healthy human individuals. Repertoires were generated with immunoSEQ multiplex PCR, while TCRdb's copy carries only in-frame clones and drops some. The table shows under 850,000 clones, with more than 85% occurring only once. Naive CD8 cells were CD45RO-negative, positively selected for CCR7, excluding terminally differentiated effector memory CD45RA+ cells. Sequenced sample: naive CD8+ T cells sorted from blood. These receptors all come from a man aged 25 to 40 in good health.

For this clone: Other DNA sequences in this sample translate to the same CDR3. DNA of the CDR3: TGTGCCAGCAGCTCACCGGTGGGGACAGATAGGCCCCATGTCGAGCAGTACTTC. This sequence encodes CASSSPVGTDRPHVEQYF. This chain links TRBV7-9 with TRBJ2-7; 7 nucleotides line up with TRBD1. Germline CDR1 and CDR2: SEHNR and FQNEAQ (reference sequence). This CDR3 has 18 amino acids. V gave up 4 bases and J gave up 6 bases; unmatched junction bases: 21. The variable domain in full, with the rest retrieved from reference TRBV7-9 and TRBJ2-7, is DTGVSQNPRHKITKRGQNVTFRCDPISEHNRLYWYRQTLGQGPEFLTYFQNEAQLEKSRLLSDRFSAERPKGSFSTLEIQRTEQGDSAMYLCASSSPVGTDRPHVEQYFGPGTRLTVT.

The chain carries TRBV5-1 and TRBJ2-1; 7 bases agree with TRBD1. Germline V gene data show CDR1 as SGHRS and CDR2 as YFSETQ. CDR3 length equals 15 residues. The junction had 14 bases not matched to a gene; V was cut back by 7 bases and J by 7 bases. CDR3 residues: CASSRRQGRDNEQFF. In nucleotides, the CDR3 is TGCGCCAGCTCCCGGCGACAGGGAAGGGATAATGAGCAGTTCTTC.

V gene TRBV4-3 combines with J gene TRBJ2-1; 8 bases are shared with TRBD2. The CDR3 loop spans 15 amino acids. The germline CDR1 and CDR2 sequences are LGHNA and YSLEER. V dropped 4 bases and J dropped 3; count of bases not matched to a gene: 5. CDR3 in amino acids: CASSPHSGNYNEQFF. CDR3 sequence (DNA): TGCGCCAGCAGCCCCCATAGCGGGAACTACAATGAGCAGTTCTTC.

The V call is TRBV6-5, the J call TRBJ2-7; D unclear. Germline V gives CDR1 MNHEY, CDR2 SVGAGI. The CDR3 loop spans 14 amino acids. Deletions cut 5 bases from V and 1 base from J, with 12 bases between. Here the CDR3 DNA reads TGTGCCAGCAGTCCCGCCTATCGGTCCTACGAGCAGTACTTC. Amino acids: CASSPAYRSYEQYF.

The chain combines TRBV10-2 with TRBJ1-1, with 8 positions matching TRBD1. CDR1 and CDR2 (germline): WSHSY, SAAADI. J was trimmed by 11 bases and V by 4 bases; bases with no gene match: 3. The CDR3 sequence is 11 residues long. The CDR3 loop reads CASSGQGRAFF. As DNA, the CDR3 is TGCGCCAGCAGTGGACAGGGGCGGGCTTTCTTT.

This clone was seen a single time. The rearrangement uses TRBV28 and TRBJ2-3; D unclear. Per germline, CDR1 MDHEN and CDR2 SYDVKM. V lost 5 bases to trimming and J lost 4 bases, with 7 bases between them. There are 12 residues in the CDR3. The CDR3 nucleotides are TGTGCCAGCAGTCCCGGGTCAGATACGCAGTATTTT. This gives the protein CASSPGSDTQYF. The entire variable domain, with the rest obtained from reference TRBV28 and TRBJ2-3, is as follows: DVKVTQSSRYLVKRTGEKVFLECVQDMDHENMFWYRQDPGLGLRLIYFSYDVKMKEKGDIPEGYSVSREKKERFSLILESASTNQTSMYLCASSPGSDTQYFGPGTRLTVL.

CDR3 region: CASSLGSGPTYEQYF. In DNA, the CDR3 is TGCGCCAGCAGCTTGGGTAGCGGGCCTACCTACGAGCAGTACTTC. The chain combines TRBV5-1 with TRBJ2-7; 7 bases are a match to TRBD2. Germline V lookup: CDR1 SGHRS, CDR2 YFSETQ. CDR3 length: 15 amino acids. J was trimmed by 2 bases and V by 0 bases; bases with no gene match: 5.

The rearrangement uses TRBV14 and TRBJ2-2, with D hard to call. Trimming stripped 5 bases from V and 1 base from J, with 8 bases between. Germline V CDR1 and CDR2: SGHDN, FVKESK. This CDR3 comprises 14 residues. The CDR3 bases are TGTGCCAGCAGCGGATACTTGAACACCGGGGAGCTGTTTTTT. It encodes CASSGYLNTGELFF.

This chain joins TRBV27 and TRBJ1-2, with TRBD1 matching 7 bases. V was pared by 5 bases and J by 2 bases, with 8 bases of the junction left unmatched. This CDR3 has 15 residues. The V gene's germline CDR1 is MNHEY and CDR2 SMNVEV (reference sequence). The DNA of the CDR3 is TGTGCCAGCAGTCCCGCAGGGGGGACAAACTATGGCTACACCTTC. This gives the protein CASSPAGGTNYGYTF.

V usage is TRBV28 and J usage is TRBJ2-1, with 13 bases aligning to TRBD2. V dropped 5 bases and J dropped 4; count of bases not matched to a gene: 17. This CDR3 spans 20 amino acids. Per the germline V gene, CDR1 is MDHEN and CDR2 is SYDVKM. The CDR3 is CASSPHPTSGRAVWYNEQFF. In DNA, the CDR3 is TGTGCCAGCAGTCCACACCCCACTAGCGGGAGGGCCGTATGGTACAATGAGCAGTTCTTC.

This clone was observed a few times. The rearrangement links TRBV6-1 to TRBJ2-2; D gene unclear. CDR1 MNHNS and CDR2 SASEGT come from the germline V gene. V dropped 2 bases and J dropped 1 base, with 5 bases sitting between them. The CDR3 loop spans 14 amino acids. DNA of the CDR3: TGTGCCAGCAGTGAATGGGGGAACACCGGGGAGCTGTTTTTT. This sequence encodes CASSEWGNTGELFF.

This chain links TRBV4-3 with TRBJ2-6; no firm D call. Trimming removed 0 bases from V and 0 bases from J, with 9 bases in between. The V gene's germline CDR1 is LGHNA and CDR2 YSLEER. The length of the CDR3 is 17 residues. CDR3 sequence reads: CASSQDGTFSGANVLTF. The CDR3 coding sequence is TGCGCCAGCAGCCAAGATGGAACTTTCTCTGGGGCCAACGTCCTGACTTTC.

The J gene is TRBJ2-3, the V gene TRBV6-1; no firm D call. V shed 3 bases and J shed 6 bases, with 7 bases lying between them. Germline V gene sequence: CDR1 MNHNS, CDR2 SASEGT. This CDR3 region has 12 residues. CDR3 in amino acids: CASSETADTQYF. The CDR3 DNA reads TGTGCCAGCAGTGAGACCGCTGATACGCAGTATTTT.

V usage is TRBV27 and J usage is TRBJ2-7; D assignment may be TRBD1 or TRBD2 (6 bases each). Germline CDR1 and CDR2: MNHEY and SMNVEV (reference sequence). Trimming took 1 base from V and 5 from J, leaving 12 bases between them. The CDR3 loop spans 14 amino acids. CDR3 region: CASSLFRGHNEQYF. CDR3 nucleotide sequence: TGTGCCAGCAGTTTATTCCGGGGGCATAACGAGCAGTACTTC.

This clone was seen only once. This chain connects TRBV5-6 to TRBJ2-7; D possibly matches TRBD1 or TRBD2 (5 bases each). The V end lost 5 bases, the J end lost 7 bases, and 25 bases lay between the germline ends. Germline V lookup: CDR1 SGHDT, CDR2 YYEEEE. This CDR3 contains 16 residues. The CDR3 protein is CASSSPGLPGKTEQYF. The DNA for the CDR3 is TGTGCCAGCAGTAGCCCAGGGTTGCCGGGAAAAACGGAGCAGTACTTC.

The V and J genes are TRBV27 and TRBJ1-1; no definite D call. The germline V gene has CDR1 MNHEY and CDR2 SMNVEV (reference sequence). Trimming stripped 1 base from V and 1 base from J, with 10 bases between. CDR3 length equals 15 residues. The CDR3 loop is CASSLLSVSNTEAFF. The CDR3 nucleotides are TGTGCCAGCAGTTTATTATCTGTATCGAACACTGAAGCTTTCTTT.

The rearrangement links TRBV5-4 to TRBJ2-1; no reliable D call. The V and J ends lost 0 bases and 6 bases respectively, with 7 bases between them. This CDR3 region has 13 residues. CDR1 SGHNT and CDR2 YYREEE come from the germline V gene (reference sequence). CDR3 loop: CASSLVPSNEQFF. CDR3 nucleotides: TGTGCCAGCAGCTTGGTTCCAAGCAATGAGCAGTTCTTC.

This chain links TRBV10-3 with TRBJ1-1, with D perhaps matching TRBD1 (6 bases). This CDR3 contains 16 residues. V was trimmed by 0 bases and J by 2 bases, leaving 13 bases between them. Germline V gives CDR1 ENHRY, CDR2 SYGVKD. Here the CDR3 reads CAISESMNRANTEAFF. Written as DNA, the CDR3 is TGTGCCATCAGTGAGTCGATGAACAGGGCAAACACTGAAGCTTTCTTT.

The chain joins TRBV28 to TRBJ2-7, with a possible D match to TRBD2 (7 bases). The germline CDR1 and CDR2 sequences are MDHEN and SYDVKM. The CDR3 contains 16 residues. The V gene lost 7 bases and the J gene lost 5 bases, with 24 bases spanning the gap. The CDR3 reads CASTTLGGGPEHEQYF. CDR3 bases: TGTGCCAGCACCACCTTAGGGGGAGGGCCGGAACACGAGCAGTACTTC.

The chain uses TRBV27 and TRBJ1-2; D perhaps matches TRBD1 (5 bases). Trimming stripped 1 base from V and 5 bases from J, with 14 bases between. Germline CDR1 MNHEY, CDR2 SMNVEV (reference sequence). CDR3 length: 15 residues. As DNA, the CDR3 is TGTGCCAGCAGTTTATTGGGGCAGGGTAGGTATGGCTACACCTTC. It yields the protein CASSLLGQGRYGYTF.

V usage is TRBV25-1 and J usage is TRBJ2-7; no firm D call. Trimming removed 2 bases from V and 0 bases from J, with 11 bases in between. The CDR3 contains 15 residues. Germline lookup yields CDR1 MGHDK and CDR2 SYGVNS. CDR3 bases: TGTGCCAGCAGTGAACCCCCCTTCTACTCCTACGAGCAGTACTTC. Protein product: CASSEPPFYSYEQYF.

V gene TRBV5-1 combines with J gene TRBJ1-1; TRBD1 is a possible D gene (5 bases). The CDR3 is 18 residues long. The V end was cut by 0 bases, the J end by 0 bases, with 18 bases between. The germline gives CDR1 SGHRS, CDR2 YFSETQ. The CDR3 here is CASSLAGGRGPMNTEAFF. In nucleotides, the CDR3 is TGCGCCAGCAGCTTGGCCGGAGGAAGGGGACCCATGAACACTGAAGCTTTCTTT.

CDR3 sequence: CASSFGGSQETQYF. Written as DNA, the CDR3 is TGTGCCAGCAGCTTTGGCGGGAGCCAAGAGACCCAGTACTTC. The chain combines TRBV5-4 with TRBJ2-5; 7 nucleotides agree with TRBD2. This CDR3 spans 14 amino acids. CDR1 SGHNT and CDR2 YYREEE come from the germline V gene (reference sequence). Trimming took 2 bases from V and 1 from J; bases not matched to a gene: 2.

The V call is TRBV29-1, the J call TRBJ2-7, with 10 nucleotides matching TRBD2. Germline lookup yields CDR1 SQVTM and CDR2 ANQGSEA. The length of the CDR3 is 14 residues. Losses at the gene ends were 7 bases for V and 0 bases for J; bases not matched to a gene: 6. CDR3 region: CSAVRTSGSYEQYF. CDR3 coding DNA: TGCAGCGCCGTCAGGACTAGCGGCTCCTACGAGCAGTACTTC.

The chain uses TRBV25-1 and TRBJ2-5; D uncertain. Germline CDR1 MGHDK, CDR2 SYGVNS. Trimming stripped 1 base from V and 5 bases from J, with 17 bases between. The CDR3 spans 16 residues. The chain's CDR3 is CASSELIRHDGETQYF. The CDR3 DNA sequence: TGTGCCAGCAGTGAATTGATAAGGCACGATGGGGAGACCCAGTACTTC.

The chain is built from TRBV27 and TRBJ1-2; 7 nucleotides agree with TRBD1. This CDR3 is built from 14 residues. Germline-derived CDR1 and CDR2 are MNHEY and SMNVEV (reference sequence). V shed 5 bases and J 2 bases; nucleotides not matched to a gene: 5. This CDR3 is CASSPGQKNYGYTF. CDR3 in DNA: TGTGCCAGCAGTCCGGGACAGAAAAACTATGGCTACACCTTC.

The V call is TRBV27, the J call TRBJ2-7; D gene uncertain. This CDR3 comprises 14 residues. V lost 3 bases and J 6 bases, leaving 15 bases between the germline ends. Germline CDR1 and CDR2: MNHEY and SMNVEV (reference sequence). CDR3 region: CASSFRNGPFEQYF. The CDR3 DNA reads TGTGCCAGCAGTTTTAGAAATGGACCTTTCGAGCAGTACTTC.

The rearrangement uses TRBV7-8 and TRBJ2-5, with TRBD2 identical over 16 bases. The trim removed 0 bases at V and 5 bases at J, leaving 9 bases unmatched. This CDR3 spans 19 amino acids. Germline lookup yields CDR1 SGHVS and CDR2 FQNEAQ. CDR3 in DNA: TGTGCCAGCAGCTTAGCTAGGGGACTAGCGGGAGGGCCTTACGAGACCCAGTACTTC. Protein sequence: CASSLARGLAGGPYETQYF.

V is TRBV28 and J is TRBJ1-4; no definite D call. This CDR3 spans 15 amino acids. The germline CDR1 and CDR2 sequences are MDHEN and SYDVKM. V gave up 5 bases and J gave up 0 bases, with 10 bases separating them. The CDR3 DNA sequence: TGTGCCAGCAGTGCAGGCGGATCAACTAATGAAAAACTGTTTTTT. Its translation is CASSAGGSTNEKLFF.

This clone was detected only once. This chain joins TRBV14 and TRBJ2-1, with TRBD2 identical over 9 bases. The CDR3 spans 15 residues. The V segment lost 5 bases and the J segment 5 bases; nucleotides outside the gene matches: 7. Germline CDR1 reads SGHDN; CDR2 reads FVKESK. The CDR3 region has the DNA TGTGCCAGCAGCGATAGCGGGAGAGGGAACAATGAGCAGTTCTTC. Translation: CASSDSGRGNNEQFF.

The rearrangement links TRBV7-8 to TRBJ1-3; 8 bases match TRBD1. The CDR3 has 16 residues. J was trimmed by 4 bases and V by 1 base; bases with no gene match: 6. Germline V gives CDR1 SGHVS, CDR2 FQNEAQ. The chain's CDR3 is CASSLDRTGTGNTIYF. In DNA form, the CDR3 reads TGTGCCAGCAGCTTAGACAGGACAGGGACCGGAAACACCATATATTTT.